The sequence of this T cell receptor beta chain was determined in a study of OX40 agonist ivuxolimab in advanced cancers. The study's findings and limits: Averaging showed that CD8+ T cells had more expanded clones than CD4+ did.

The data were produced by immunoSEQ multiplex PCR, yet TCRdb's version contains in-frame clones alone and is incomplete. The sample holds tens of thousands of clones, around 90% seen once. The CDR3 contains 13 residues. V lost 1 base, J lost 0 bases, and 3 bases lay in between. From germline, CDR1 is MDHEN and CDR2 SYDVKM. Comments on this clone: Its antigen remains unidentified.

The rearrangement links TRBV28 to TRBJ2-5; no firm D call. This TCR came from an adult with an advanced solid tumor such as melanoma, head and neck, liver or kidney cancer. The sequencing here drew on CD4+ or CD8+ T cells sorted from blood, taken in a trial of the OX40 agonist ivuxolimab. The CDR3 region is CASSLYDQETQYF. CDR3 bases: TGTGCCAGCAGTTTATATGACCAAGAGACCCAGTACTTC. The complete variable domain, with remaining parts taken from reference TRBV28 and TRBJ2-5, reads DVKVTQSSRYLVKRTGEKVFLECVQDMDHENMFWYRQDPGLGLRLIYFSYDVKMKEKGDIPEGYSVSREKKERFSLILESASTNQTSMYLCASSLYDQETQYFGPGTRLLVL.